This T cell receptor (beta chain) was observed in a study of T-cell memory formation after mild COVID-19. Study-wide background: TCR clusters mostly belonged to single donors.

In its sample, this clonotype was seen a few times. The antigen remains undetermined. After 5'RACE with constant-segment primers, TCR alpha and TCR beta cDNA libraries carrying sample barcodes and UMIs were obtained. MiXCR, run by TCRdb on the 5' RACE reads, gives a single entry per CDR3 protein. The data contain 450,000 to 700,000 distinct CDR3 sequences, under 20% of them singletons. Broader study findings: The study detected some responding clones in pre-infection memory, suggesting cross-reactive memory joined.

Germline assignment: CDR1 SGHTA and CDR2 FQGNSA. The V end lost 3 bases, the J end lost 1 base, and 6 bases lay between the germline ends. The CDR3 has 14 amino acids. The origin of this receptor is an adult woman who had mild COVID-19 (a few samples of this study predate the infection). Cell type and time point are not known. The sample taken for sequencing was PBMCs or a T cell subset sorted from them (not recorded which). V usage is TRBV7-2 and J usage is TRBJ2-2; D gene ambiguous. CDR3 DNA: TGTGCCAGCAGCTTTACAGAGAACACCGGGGAGCTGTTTTTT. Amino acid sequence: CASSFTENTGELFF.